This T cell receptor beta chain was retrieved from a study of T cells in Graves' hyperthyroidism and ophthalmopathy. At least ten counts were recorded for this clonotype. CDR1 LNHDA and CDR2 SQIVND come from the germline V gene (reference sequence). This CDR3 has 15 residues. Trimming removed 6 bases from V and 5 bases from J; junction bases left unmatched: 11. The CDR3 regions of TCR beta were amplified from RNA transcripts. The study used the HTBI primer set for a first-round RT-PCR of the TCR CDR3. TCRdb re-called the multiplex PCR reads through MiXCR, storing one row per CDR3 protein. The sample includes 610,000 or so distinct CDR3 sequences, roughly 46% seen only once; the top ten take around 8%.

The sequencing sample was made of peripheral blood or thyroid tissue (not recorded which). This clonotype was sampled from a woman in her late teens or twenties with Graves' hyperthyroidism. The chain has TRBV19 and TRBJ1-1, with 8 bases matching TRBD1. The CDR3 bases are TGTGCCAGTAGGCTGCAGGGGGCAAGTAAGACTGAAGCTTTCTTT. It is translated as CASRLQGASKTEAFF. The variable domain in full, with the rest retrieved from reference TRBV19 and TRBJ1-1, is DGGITQSPKYLFRKEGQNVTLSCEQNLNHDAMYWYRQDPGQGLRLIYYSQIVNDFQKGDIAEGYSVSREKKESFPLTVTSAQKNPTAFYLCASRLQGASKTEAFFGQGTRLTVV.